This is a list of T cell receptor beta chains from one sample in a study of T cells in Graves' hyperthyroidism and ophthalmopathy. TCRdb itself ran the multiplex PCR reads through MiXCR, one entry per CDR3 protein. This table has under 650,000 distinct CDR3 sequences, under 20% appearing once. The sequenced sample was blood. The receptors derive from a woman aged 25 to 45 with Graves' hyperthyroidism. The CDR3 runs from the conserved cysteine through the conserved F or W.

v_gene: TRBV30; CDR3aa: CAWNTNYHEKLFF
v_gene: TRBV2; CDR3aa: CASHEMGLTLNNEQFF
v_gene: TRBV30; CDR3aa: CAWSGRRYRVPTEAFF
v_gene: TRBV7-6; CDR3aa: CASSSAPGLAYNEQFF
v_gene: TRBV20-1; CDR3aa: CSARDEVAEQFF
v_gene: TRBV30; CDR3aa: CAWSRDRVDSQPQHF
v_gene: TRBV20-1; CDR3aa: CSARRSENTGELFF
v_gene: TRBV9; CDR3aa: CASSGMTSGRSNTQYF
v_gene: TRBV7-2; CDR3aa: CASSLQSDQPQHF
v_gene: TRBV3-1; CDR3aa: CASSQVGTRSSYEQYF
v_gene: TRBV5-1; CDR3aa: CASSLATSGYNEQFF
v_gene: TRBV7-8; CDR3aa: CASSSRLAGARSDTQYF
v_gene: TRBV5-5; CDR3aa: CASSLTEREAFF
v_gene: TRBV11-2; CDR3aa: CASSFLVGAENEQFF
v_gene: TRBV27; CDR3aa: CASSLSGLGKNQPQHF
v_gene: TRBV7-3; CDR3aa: CASSLTLAGELFF
v_gene: TRBV20-1; CDR3aa: CSAREGGPAFF
v_gene: TRBV30; CDR3aa: CAWKVRGSYRNEQFF
v_gene: TRBV12-3/TRBV12-4; CDR3aa: CASSTLYRDRDYGYTF
v_gene: TRBV28; CDR3aa: CASSSLSLADSSQETQYF
v_gene: TRBV29-1; CDR3aa: CSVVEVTGELFF
v_gene: TRBV3-1; CDR3aa: CASSLIYDREETQYF
v_gene: TRBV6-1; CDR3aa: CASRVAWGNNEQFF
v_gene: TRBV20-1; CDR3aa: CSARDRTVPYEQYF
v_gene: TRBV28; CDR3aa: CASSLNQYYSNQPQHF
v_gene: TRBV2; CDR3aa: CASTQGGNEQFF
v_gene: TRBV28; CDR3aa: CASSLWHGTSGYNEQFF
v_gene: TRBV5-1; CDR3aa: CASSSTGANTGELFF
v_gene: TRBV3-1; CDR3aa: CASSQVGGQGNSPLHF
v_gene: TRBV30; CDR3aa: CAWTGDGGELFF
v_gene: TRBV11-2; CDR3aa: CASSSRGSAEQQETQYF
v_gene: TRBV6-2/TRBV6-3; CDR3aa: CASSPSGFFEQYF
v_gene: TRBV4-1; CDR3aa: CASSQGLRDAEAFF
v_gene: TRBV6-1; CDR3aa: CASSEASGRVETQYF
v_gene: TRBV4-1; CDR3aa: CASSIRDTPVYGYTF
v_gene: TRBV2; CDR3aa: CASSRLAGVVNEQFF
v_gene: TRBV3-1; CDR3aa: CASSQAAEQFF
v_gene: TRBV3-2; CDR3aa: CASSLPSGVTNEQFF
v_gene: TRBV5-1; CDR3aa: CASSPGGSGRQGEQYF
v_gene: TRBV12-3/TRBV12-4; CDR3aa: CASNRGGGEKLFF
v_gene: TRBV28; CDR3aa: CASSPRQVVSPLHF
v_gene: TRBV6-2/TRBV6-3; CDR3aa: CASSPPVSYTDTQYF
v_gene: TRBV27; CDR3aa: CASRMTGLAGAGKNIQYF
v_gene: TRBV12-3/TRBV12-4; CDR3aa: CASRVTGELFF
v_gene: TRBV11-2; CDR3aa: CASQGLAGSGANVLTF
v_gene: TRBV6-5; CDR3aa: CASSYFPGRAVPDTQYF
v_gene: TRBV7-3; CDR3aa: CASRGTTNTGELFF
v_gene: TRBV27; CDR3aa: CASSVGTSYEQFF
v_gene: TRBV9; CDR3aa: CASSVGGQINEKLFF
v_gene: TRBV20-1; CDR3aa: CSASPTSQLLPEAFF
v_gene: TRBV7-8; CDR3aa: CASSLLRGASYEQYF
v_gene: TRBV30; CDR3aa: CAWSLQGYGYTF
v_gene: TRBV5-8; CDR3aa: CASSWGGGSNTEAFF
v_gene: TRBV4-3; CDR3aa: CASSQGGGDYGYTF
v_gene: TRBV20-1; CDR3aa: CSAIGTRDMSDTQYF
v_gene: TRBV7-2; CDR3aa: CASSTGAETQYF
v_gene: TRBV7-9; CDR3aa: CASSLPTGRNEQYF